This T cell receptor beta chain was observed in a study of tumor-infiltrating lymphocytes in primary liver carcinoma. From roughly 20-30 mg of unsorted bulk tissue, DNA and RNA were co-extracted together. All of the tumor samples contained over 75% viable tumor cells. A constant-region primer served to make TCR beta cDNA from roughly 540 ng total RNA. Researchers made the TCR beta libraries by running three nested multiplex PCR rounds with slightly modified ARM-PCR. The two initial PCR rounds, around 11 cycles each, used TRBV1-TRBV30 forward and C-beta reverse primers. TCRdb reanalysed the multiplex PCR reads using MiXCR and keeps one entry per CDR3 protein. The table includes fewer than 75,000 distinct CDR3 sequences, about three quarters detected once. This clonotype has only a few counts. The CDR3 consists of 17 residues. Trimming took off 5 bases at V and 4 bases at J, with 24 bases between the two ends.

Sequencing input: liver tumor tissue from sampling region 4. Subset specified: tumor region T4, right-lateral pole. The chain employs TRBV12-3 or TRBV12-4 and TRBJ2-7; D possibly corresponds to TRBD2 (6 bases). The receptor was isolated from a man aged 40-49 years with primary liver carcinoma and hepatitis B virus infection. CDR3 protein: CASSLEWWEAVRYEQYF. The CDR3 DNA is TGTGCCAGCAGTCTAGAATGGTGGGAGGCGGTAAGATACGAGCAGTACTTC.